This note documents a single TCR beta chain sequence. Its antigen specificity is not known. Base qualities were left out, and no much larger clone turns up one base away. The donors were healthy, HIV-negative adults with no recently reported acute infections or vaccinations. Every donor was a Caucasian adult residing in Nashville, Tennessee, USA. CD4+ T cells were enriched by magnetic negative selection, after which naive cells were positively selected on CD45RA and the negative fraction was taken as the memory subset. After blood collection by leukapheresis, PBMCs were isolated using Ficoll-Histopaque density gradient centrifugation and then cryopreserved in the vapor phase of liquid nitrogen. Analytical flow cytometry was used to check the purity and quantity of each magnetically sorted T cell population. Genomic DNA was isolated from every sorted fraction and measured by UV absorbance on a Nanodrop 2000c.

The source of the sample is a study of shared clonotypes between healthy human individuals (dated by TCRdb to 2020 to 2022). Some background on the complete study: Two women and a few men aged 18 to 49 years were included in the cohort. Per donor, three plates each were used for CD4 naive and CD4 memory, two for CD8 naive, and one for CD8 memory. To estimate repertoire size and how much clonotype sharing occurs between individuals, the study deeply sequenced the blood TCR repertoires of about 5 healthy adults. Different laboratories and diverse techniques were used to prepare libraries and sequence TCR repertoires, to increase sequencing depth and limit assay-specific biases. Per donor, leukapheresis produced somewhere between about 0.9 and 9.5 billion PBMCs.

What the research found in general, with its limitations: Sampling was restricted to blood, and TCR repertoires in tissue are likely to differ from TCR repertoires in blood. Across a handful of donors, roughly 5.4% of naive CD4, roughly 3.8% of naive CD8, under 2.5% of memory CD4, and approximately 0.4% of memory CD8 clonotypes were shared. Pairwise subsampling indicated that sequencing depth was expected to affect the degree of clonotype sharing among donors. Incomplete sequencing was indicated by rarefaction of sorted-subset datasets, despite the large sequencing depth. Estimated clonotype richness was generally larger for naive than for memory subsets. Because the study included only a small number of donors, the genetic and exposure-history diversity represented was limited. Clonotypes shared by all four sorted-subset donors showed higher generation probabilities than non-shared clonotypes.

Spanning cysteine to phenylalanine, the CDR3 consists of 14 amino acids. Of the read, only the CDR3 DNA is kept; its 42 bases are in frame from base 1. V is shortened by 6 bases, J by 0 bases, and the region joining them spans 9 bases. CDR1 and CDR2, looked up from the germline V gene (reference sequence), are LNHDA and SQIVND. Using the deep immunoSEQ assay, multiplex PCR amplified TCR CDR3 regions from genomic DNA. For each cell subset, the extracted genomic DNA was distributed evenly across all wells of several immunoSEQ 96-well plates, and each plate served as one replicate. For sorted subsets, approximately 200 ng of genomic DNA, equivalent to 25,000 to 35,000 T cell genomes, went into each replicate PCR. Purified libraries were quantified with a Qubit 3.0 fluorometer, sized on a Bioanalyzer 2100, and re-quantified with the KAPA Library Quantification kit. Every immunoSEQ 96-well plate was sequenced on a separate single-read 150-cycle Illumina NextSeq 550 flow cell. As for the authors' bioinformatics: The immunoSEQ output contained only junctional sequences without quality scores, so filtering could not match that applied to full-length reads. To assign V/J genes and CDR3, sequences were annotated against IMGT germline references using PyIR, a Python wrapper for IgBLAST v1.9. Reads with weak V/J assignments (E-value above 1e-6), missing CDR3, stop codons, out-of-frame junctions, or ambiguous translated residues were removed. V3J clonotypes were defined as sequences sharing an identical inferred V gene, J gene, and CDR3 amino acid sequence. The percentage overlap between two repertoires was calculated by dividing the number of shared unique clonotypes by the size of the smaller repertoire. Three approaches were used to assess repertoire richness: RTK rarefaction, the Chao1 estimator, and Recon v2.1 estimates of unobserved clonotypes. OLGA was used to compute generation probabilities for all TCRbeta clonotypes that the gDNA method yielded from a handful of donors. TCRdb took this table from immuneACCESS and kept in-frame rearrangements with V and J called. Such tables lack part of the clones; where checked against another copy, unresolved V genes explain under half of the gap, and the rest is unexplained. V, J and clone size reflect that table, while D and trimming were determined from the DNA. The sample yields about 2,500,000 clones; roughly nine tenths were counted once. The top ten clonotypes cover 0.14% of the sample.

This receptor was obtained from a man in his late teens or twenties in good health. The sequencing sample was made of naive CD4+ T cells sorted from blood. Read against the paper, the sample's cell subset or site label means: CD45RA+ positively selected. The chain is made from TRBV19 and TRBJ1-5; 5 matching bases give a weak D call of TRBD1. CDR3 loop: CASSDSYSNQPQHF. The nucleotide sequence reads TGTGCCAGTAGCGACAGTTATAGCAATCAGCCCCAGCATTTT.